This TCR beta chain was obtained from a study of CD4 and CD8 cells across lung adenocarcinoma regions. The CDR3 has 15 amino acids. The V gene end was trimmed by 3 bases and the J gene end by 3 bases; junction bases not matched to a gene: 6. TCRdb re-called the PCR reads through MiXCR, storing one row per CDR3 protein. The sample shows 18,000 or so distinct CDR3 sequences, roughly 51% of them seen only once. The patients had localized lung adenocarcinoma, a non-small cell subtype. This TCR came from a female donor with lung adenocarcinoma. The CD4 and CD8 labels of this study may be unreliable. The V gene is TRBV23-1, the J gene TRBJ2-3, with 7 bases aligning to TRBD2. TRBV23-1 is marked as an open reading frame, function uncertain. Input material: CD8+ T cells from the center of a lung tumor. The CDR3 bases are TGCGCCAGCAGTCATTCTAGCGGAGGGACAGATACGCAGTATTTT. Translation: CASSHSSGGTDTQYF.